Shown below are 6 T cell receptor beta chains from a single sample sequenced in a study of shared clonotypes between healthy human individuals. Produced via immunoSEQ multiplex PCR; TCRdb's table is partial and in-frame only. The sample lists roughly 500,000 clones; 60% to 85% were seen once. What was sequenced was PBMCs. All receptors derive from a woman between 40 and 55 years old in good health. Some clones in this sample may be carry-over from other donors' samples.

CDR3 DNA: TGCGCCAGCAGCTTGGAAGGGGCTCGGTACGAGCAGTACTTC. Translation: CASSLEGARYEQYF. The chain links TRBV5-1 to TRBJ2-7, with a tentative D call TRBD1 (5 bases). Germline CDR1 SGHRS, CDR2 YFSETQ. Trimming stripped 0 bases from V and 4 bases from J, with 11 bases between. The CDR3 totals 14 residues.

This rearrangement joins TRBV2 to TRBJ2-1; the match to TRBD2 covers 12 bases. After removal of 6 bases from V and 9 bases from J, the junction contained 12 bases not matched to a gene. The germline CDR1 and CDR2 sequences are SNHLY and FYNNEI. The CDR3 extends over 16 amino acids. The CDR3 reads CASRRTSGASRGEQFF. In DNA, the CDR3 is TGTGCCAGCAGGAGGACTAGCGGGGCTTCAAGGGGTGAGCAGTTCTTC.

J is TRBJ1-6 and V is TRBV7-9; possibly TRBD1 for D (6 bases). Germline V gives CDR1 SEHNR, CDR2 FQNEAQ (reference sequence). The CDR3 runs 15 residues. The V end lost 1 base, the J end lost 7 bases, and 11 bases lay between the germline ends. CDR3 bases: TGTGCCAGCAGCTTAGACAGGGTTGGAAATTCACCCCTCCACTTT. It encodes CASSLDRVGNSPLHF.

The CDR3 spells CASSESRLAGVSSTDTQYF. CDR3 bases: TGCGCCAGCAGTGAGTCGAGACTAGCGGGAGTGAGTAGCACAGATACGCAGTATTTT. The chain has TRBV10-2 and TRBJ2-3, with TRBD2 identical over 12 bases. Per the germline V gene, CDR1 is WSHSY and CDR2 is SAAADI. The V segment lost 0 bases and the J segment 0 bases; nucleotides outside the gene matches: 7. The CDR3 is 19 amino acids.

This clone has a handful of counts. The J gene is TRBJ1-4, the V gene TRBV4-2; 9 nucleotides line up with TRBD1. Germline lookup yields CDR1 LGHNA and CDR2 YNFKEQ. This CDR3 is 15 amino acids long. Trimming at V came to 3 bases and at J to 8 bases, leaving 7 bases not matched to a gene. CDR3 bases: TGTGCCAGCAGCCACCCGGGACAGGGAGGCGAAAAACTGTTTTTT. This encodes CASSHPGQGGEKLFF.

The chain employs TRBV2 and TRBJ2-7; 7 bases are shared with TRBD2. V dropped 7 bases and J dropped 6; count of bases not matched to a gene: 9. Germline CDR1 reads SNHLY; CDR2 reads FYNNEI. This CDR3 spans 13 amino acids. The CDR3 DNA reads as TGTGCCAGCAACCTGGCGGGAGCGAGCGAGCAGTACTTC. As protein: CASNLAGASEQYF.